The following is a T cell receptor beta chain sequence with its context. Assay used: immunoSEQ multiplex PCR; TCRdb lists only in-frame clones, some missing. The sample records roughly 200,000 clones, 90% to 95% being singletons. The V gene lost 4 bases and the J gene lost 5 bases, with 14 bases spanning the gap. Germline values: CDR1 SGHVS, CDR2 FQNEAQ. The CDR3 extends over 14 amino acids. The data were obtained in a study of control samples from healthy donors and cancer patients. The specimen sequenced was blood. This chain connects TRBV7-8 to TRBJ2-5, with D unresolved. The source of this sequence is a young man in good health. Written as DNA, the CDR3 is TGTGCCAGCAGCTCCCATGAGGCCCGGGAGACCCAGTACTTC. Amino acids: CASSSHEARETQYF.